Below, 31 T cell receptor beta chains from the same sample are listed, as sequenced in a study of blood T cell repertoires in COVID-19. TCRdb's copy holds only in-frame clones and misses some; the assay was immunoSEQ multiplex PCR. The sample lists 200,000 to 250,000 clones, 82% occurring once. Sequenced material: peripheral blood. These receptors were collected from a woman of 80 years or more with acute or convalescent COVID-19.

The genes are TRBV7-2 and TRBJ2-7, with 11 bases matching TRBD1. The CDR3 length is 16 residues. Trimming removed 6 bases from V and 6 bases from J; junction bases left unmatched: 13. Germline V gene data show CDR1 as SGHTA and CDR2 as FQGNSA. This chain's CDR3 is CASSSRGTGGYSEQYF. In DNA, the CDR3 is TGTGCCAGCAGTTCCCGAGGGACAGGGGGTTATTCCGAGCAGTACTTC.

The gene calls are TRBV7-2 and TRBJ1-5, with D maybe TRBD1 (5 bases). V was trimmed by 1 base and J by 7 bases, leaving 14 bases between them. Germline V gives CDR1 SGHTA, CDR2 FQGNSA. The CDR3 has 15 residues. CDR3 sequence (DNA): TGTGCCAGCAGCTTAGACCAGGGAATATACCAGCCCCAGCATTTT. Encoded protein: CASSLDQGIYQPQHF.

This clone came up a few times. The CDR3 nucleotides are TGTGCCAGCAGTTTACTTGCAGGAAACTATGGCTACACCTTC. It is translated as CASSLLAGNYGYTF. The chain has TRBV28 and TRBJ1-2; no clear D. V lost 2 bases and J 2 bases, leaving 9 bases between the germline ends. The CDR3 is made up of 14 amino acids. Germline CDR1 reads MDHEN; CDR2 reads SYDVKM.

The chain joins TRBV2 to TRBJ1-2, with TRBD1 matching 9 bases. Per the germline V gene, CDR1 is SNHLY and CDR2 is FYNNEI. This CDR3 is built from 14 residues. Trimming at V came to 6 bases and at J to 4 bases, leaving 6 bases not matched to a gene. CDR3: CASRLLQGAYGYTF. The CDR3 bases are TGTGCCAGCAGGCTTCTACAGGGGGCCTATGGCTACACCTTC.

The chain uses TRBV4-2 and TRBJ2-1, with D perhaps matching TRBD2 (6 bases). Germline V gives CDR1 LGHNA, CDR2 YNFKEQ. Trimming stripped 4 bases from V and 3 bases from J, with 16 bases between. There are 16 residues in the CDR3. CDR3 nucleotides: TGTGCCAGCAGCCCCCGGACTGCGGGGTTCTACAATGAGCAGTTCTTC. This codes for CASSPRTAGFYNEQFF.

The gene calls are TRBV4-2 and TRBJ2-6; D call uncertain. Germline V gene data show CDR1 as LGHNA and CDR2 as YNFKEQ. The CDR3 loop spans 16 amino acids. The V and J ends lost 0 bases and 0 bases respectively, with 6 bases between them. CDR3 in amino acids: CASSQDSVSGANVLTF. The CDR3 nucleotides are TGTGCCAGCAGCCAAGATTCGGTCTCTGGGGCCAACGTCCTGACTTTC.

This chain joins TRBV7-9 and TRBJ2-5; D may be TRBD1 (7 bases). The CDR3 loop spans 15 amino acids. Germline CDR1 reads SEHNR; CDR2 reads FQNEAQ (reference sequence). Trimming cost V 5 bases and J 3 bases, with 16 bases left between them. This CDR3 is CASSPQPGGKETQYF. DNA of the CDR3: TGTGCCAGCAGCCCCCAGCCAGGGGGGAAAGAGACCCAGTACTTC.

The gene calls are TRBV19 and TRBJ1-1, with 9 positions matching TRBD1. CDR3 size: 14 residues. The germline CDR1 and CDR2 sequences are LNHDA and SQIVND (reference sequence). V lost 5 bases to trimming and J lost 5 bases; unmatched junction nucleotides: 6. Here the CDR3 reads CASSSRTGVTEAFF. In nucleotides, the CDR3 is TGTGCCAGTAGTTCGAGGACAGGGGTTACTGAAGCTTTCTTT.

J is TRBJ2-3 and V is TRBV7-2; weak D call: TRBD2 (6 bases). This CDR3 spans 14 amino acids. The germline V and J ends were trimmed by 5 bases and 1 base, with 10 bases remaining between them. CDR1 is SGHTA and CDR2 is FQGNSA in the germline V gene. The CDR3, as DNA: TGTGCCAGCAGCCCGCCGGGGGGCACAGATACGCAGTATTTT. This sequence encodes CASSPPGGTDTQYF.

CDR3 region: CASSQVWDRGRDEQFF. Here the CDR3 DNA reads TGCGCCAGCAGCCAAGTTTGGGACAGGGGAAGGGATGAGCAGTTCTTC. The chain recombines TRBV4-1 with TRBJ2-1, with TRBD1 matching 10 bases. The CDR3 has 16 residues. V shed 1 base and J 8 bases; nucleotides not matched to a gene: 8. Germline V gene lookup returns CDR1 MGHRA and CDR2 YSYEKL.

This clone has just a few counts. This rearrangement joins TRBV14 to TRBJ2-7, with a tentative D call TRBD1 (5 bases). CDR3 size: 15 residues. Germline assignment: CDR1 SGHDN and CDR2 FVKESK. Trimming took off 5 bases at V and 3 bases at J, with 17 bases between the two ends. The CDR3 region is CASSSLGGADYEQYF. CDR3 DNA: TGTGCCAGCAGCTCATTAGGTGGGGCTGACTACGAGCAGTACTTC.

The gene calls are TRBV3-1 (or the pseudogene TRBV3-2) and TRBJ1-6; D might be TRBD1 (5 bases). This CDR3 contains 17 residues. Germline CDR1 reads LGHDT; CDR2 reads YNNKEL (reference sequence). V lost 0 bases, J lost 3 bases, and 12 bases lay in between. The CDR3 region is CASSQEGALHYNSPLHF. DNA of the CDR3: TGTGCCAGCAGCCAAGAAGGGGCTCTCCACTATAATTCACCCCTCCACTTT.

The V gene is TRBV27, the J gene TRBJ2-3; 10 bases are shared with TRBD1. Per the germline V gene, CDR1 is MNHEY and CDR2 is SMNVEV (reference sequence). This CDR3 spans 16 amino acids. V lost 5 bases and J lost 7; bases outside the gene matches: 12. Here the CDR3 reads CASSRIGQGVPNTQYF. The CDR3 nucleotides read TGTGCCAGCAGTCGAATTGGACAGGGGGTCCCTAATACGCAGTATTTT.

This sequence joins TRBV6-5 and TRBJ1-2; D is uncertain. The CDR3 runs 12 residues. Trimming removed 5 bases at V and 5 bases at J, with 9 bases between. Germline CDR1 is MNHEY and CDR2 is SVGAGI. CDR3 nucleotide sequence: TGTGCCAGCAGTATTGGAGGGTATGGCTACACCTTC. Its translation: CASSIGGYGYTF.

V and J are TRBV7-6 and TRBJ2-7, with TRBD2 matching over 9 bases. Germline loops: CDR1 SGHVS, CDR2 FNYEAQ. After removal of 2 bases from V and 4 bases from J, the junction contained 6 bases not matched to a gene. The CDR3 covers 15 residues. CDR3 DNA sequence: TGTGCCAGCAGCTTACAGGGCGGGGGGGCTTACGAGCAGTACTTC. Amino acid sequence: CASSLQGGGAYEQYF.

The gene calls are TRBV27 and TRBJ2-1; D might be TRBD1 (6 bases). V was shortened by 4 bases and J by 5 bases, with 12 bases between the two germline ends. There are 14 residues in the CDR3. Germline V gene data show CDR1 as MNHEY and CDR2 as SMNVEV (reference sequence). This CDR3 is CASSYMDRNNEQFF. In DNA form, the CDR3 reads TGTGCCAGCAGTTACATGGACAGAAACAATGAGCAGTTCTTC.

This sequence joins TRBV28 and TRBJ1-2, with 10 bases that match TRBD1. There are 16 residues in the CDR3. V shed 6 bases and J 1 base; nucleotides not matched to a gene: 8. Germline V gives CDR1 MDHEN, CDR2 SYDVKM. The CDR3 loop reads CASRDPGQGINYGYTF. The CDR3 DNA is TGTGCCAGCAGAGATCCGGGACAGGGGATTAACTATGGCTACACCTTC.

This clone was detected once. The rearrangement uses TRBV9 and TRBJ2-1, with 9 bases identical to TRBD2. Looked up from germline, CDR1 is SGDLS and CDR2 is YYNGEE. The J segment lost 4 bases and the V segment lost 0 bases, leaving 11 bases of the junction unmatched. This CDR3 spans 18 amino acids. In nucleotides, the CDR3 is TGTGCCAGCAGCGTAGCCGGCGGGGCGGGGGGGCAGTACAATGAGCAGTTCTTC. Amino acid sequence: CASSVAGGAGGQYNEQFF.

The rearrangement uses TRBV28 and TRBJ2-1; TRBD2 aligns across 14 bases. Germline values: CDR1 MDHEN, CDR2 SYDVKM. The CDR3 extends over 15 amino acids. The V and J ends lost 11 bases and 7 bases, in that order; junction bases with no gene match: 10. The CDR3 region is CAGRKGLAGANEQFF. DNA for the CDR3: TGTGCCGGAAGAAAGGGACTAGCGGGAGCGAATGAGCAGTTCTTC.

The rearrangement links TRBV6-5 to TRBJ1-2; unclear D gene. Trimming cost V 6 bases and J 0 bases, with 17 bases left between them. CDR3 size: 16 residues. Looked up from germline, CDR1 is MNHEY and CDR2 is SVGAGI. CDR3 sequence (DNA): TGTGCCAGCAGGTACCAGCCGGAGGGTGCTAACTATGGCTACACCTTC. It yields the protein CASRYQPEGANYGYTF.

V usage is TRBV5-1 and J usage is TRBJ1-6, with TRBD1 matching 7 bases. Germline loops: CDR1 SGHRS, CDR2 YFSETQ. Germline trimming cut 3 bases from V and 9 bases from J; bases unmatched to any gene: 9. The CDR3 sequence is 15 residues long. In nucleotides, the CDR3 is TGCGCCAGCAGCTGGGACAGCCCAAATAGTTCACCCCTCCACTTT. It specifies CASSWDSPNSSPLHF.

The genes are TRBV6-5 and TRBJ1-2, with D tentatively TRBD1 (6 bases). The CDR3 is 11 amino acids. The V end was cut by 8 bases, the J end by 5 bases, with 9 bases between. CDR1 MNHEY and CDR2 SVGAGI come from the germline V gene. In nucleotides, the CDR3 is TGTGCCAGCGATCAGGGGTATGGCTACACCTTC. It translates to CASDQGYGYTF.

The V and J genes are TRBV27 and TRBJ2-1; 7 bases fit TRBD2. In germline, CDR1 is MNHEY, CDR2 SMNVEV (reference sequence). CDR3 length equals 18 residues. The J segment lost 8 bases and the V segment lost 3 bases, leaving 19 bases of the junction unmatched. CDR3 bases: TGTGCCAGCAGTTTTCGGGCGGGTAGGCTAGCGGAAGTAGATGAGCAGTTCTTC. The encoded protein is CASSFRAGRLAEVDEQFF.

V is TRBV6-1 and J is TRBJ1-5, with unresolved D. The CDR3 runs 15 residues. V gave up 3 bases and J gave up 1 base, with 10 bases separating them. Germline CDR1 reads MNHNS; CDR2 reads SASEGT. The DNA of the CDR3 is TGTGCCAGCAGTGACGAGCTTTTGAGCAATCAGCCCCAGCATTTT. It is translated as CASSDELLSNQPQHF.

The chain couples TRBV6-2 or TRBV6-3 to TRBJ2-7; D possibly corresponds to TRBD1 (6 bases). CDR1 is MNHEY, CDR2 SVGEGT, per germline. The CDR3 length is 14 residues. Trimming removed 5 bases from V and 6 bases from J, with 17 bases in between. The CDR3 sequence: CASSIRTAPSEQYF. In DNA, the CDR3 is TGTGCCAGCAGTATACGGACAGCCCCTTCCGAGCAGTACTTC.

This clone showed up just once. CDR3 sequence (DNA): TGTGCCAGCAGTGATGACAGGGAGAACACTGAAGCTTTCTTT. Amino acid sequence: CASSDDRENTEAFF. The rearrangement joins TRBV2 to TRBJ1-1; TRBD1 aligns across 7 bases. Germline loops: CDR1 SNHLY, CDR2 FYNNEI. After removal of 3 bases from V and 1 base from J, the junction contained 2 bases not matched to a gene. The CDR3 consists of 14 residues.

This chain joins TRBV5-1 and TRBJ1-2; D remains ambiguous. Germline V CDR1 and CDR2: SGHRS, YFSETQ. The CDR3 is 11 residues long. V was pared by 3 bases and J by 7 bases, with 7 bases between. The CDR3 reads CASSSGGGYTF. CDR3 coding DNA: TGCGCCAGCAGCTCGGGTGGTGGCTACACCTTC.

The rearrangement joins TRBV18 to TRBJ1-1, with a weak D call TRBD1 (5 bases). CDR1 is KGHSH and CDR2 is LQKENI in the germline V gene. The CDR3 has 16 residues. V was shortened by 3 bases and J by 0 bases, with 14 bases between the two germline ends. The CDR3 spells CASSPFGPGMNTEAFF. DNA for the CDR3: TGTGCCAGCTCACCCTTTGGACCAGGGATGAACACTGAAGCTTTCTTT.

The CDR3 sequence: CASGLISGEQYF. As DNA, the CDR3 is TGTGCTAGTGGACTAATTTCGGGGGAGCAGTACTTC. The V and J genes are TRBV12-5 and TRBJ2-7; D possibly corresponds to TRBD2 (5 bases). V was clipped by 6 bases and J by 7 bases, with 13 bases between them. Germline V gene lookup returns CDR1 LGHNT and CDR2 FRNRAP. The CDR3 covers 12 residues.

The chain couples TRBV7-2 to TRBJ2-1; 12 bases agree with TRBD2. CDR3 length: 16 residues. Germline V gives CDR1 SGHTA, CDR2 FQGNSA. V trimming: 3 bases; J trimming: 2 bases; junction bases outside the gene matches: 2. CDR3 loop: CASSLASGGAYNEQFF. The CDR3 DNA is TGTGCCAGCAGCTTGGCTAGCGGGGGGGCCTACAATGAGCAGTTCTTC.

This chain uses TRBV18 with TRBJ1-6; 8 positions match TRBD1. Trimming took 0 bases from V and 6 from J; bases not matched to a gene: 4. The CDR3 has 16 residues. Germline V gene data show CDR1 as KGHSH and CDR2 as LQKENI. The CDR3 sequence is CASSPPQGAVNSPLHF. Written as DNA, the CDR3 is TGTGCCAGCTCACCACCCCAGGGGGCGGTTAATTCACCCCTCCACTTT. Drawing the rest from reference TRBV18 and TRBJ1-6, the complete variable domain is NAGVMQNPRHLVRRRGQEARLRCSPMKGHSHVYWYRQLPEEGLKFMVYLQKENIIDESGMPKERFSAEFPKEGPSILRIQQVVRGDSAAYFCASSPPQGAVNSPLHFGNGTRLTVT.